Following are 19 T cell receptor beta chains from one sample sequenced in a study of T cells after posttransplantation cyclophosphamide. Cyclophosphamide on days +3 and +4 followed busulfan-fludarabine conditioning and a marrow graft. Data came from immunoSEQ multiplex PCR; TCRdb stores just in-frame clones and leaves some out. The sample holds 5,500 to 6,500 clones; 82% are singletons and the top ten take 25% to 30%. Sequenced material: CD8+ T cells sorted from PBMCs, taken 1404 days after allogeneic stem cell transplant with posttransplant cyclophosphamide. The receptors here all came from a female patient aged 50-65 years who received an allogeneic stem cell transplant from a related donor, was CMV-positive, and had no GVHD. Some T cells may originate from the graft donor.

In DNA form, the CDR3 reads TGTGCCAGCCAGGGGGAGCTTCGGTTGGATGAGCAGTTCTTC. Its protein is CASQGELRLDEQFF. The V call is TRBV2, the J call TRBJ2-1, with 7 bases lining up with TRBD1. J lost 8 bases, V lost 8 bases, and 12 bases had no gene match. CDR1 is SNHLY, CDR2 FYNNEI, per germline. The CDR3 totals 14 residues.

The chain is built from TRBV7-9 and TRBJ1-2; D gene unclear. Per germline, CDR1 SEHNR and CDR2 FQNEAQ (reference sequence). This CDR3 has 13 amino acids. V gave up 5 bases and J gave up 8 bases, with 15 bases separating them. CDR3 amino acids: CASSDSVAGGYTF. CDR3 DNA sequence: TGTGCCAGCAGCGACTCGGTCGCGGGAGGCTACACCTTC.

The J gene is TRBJ2-5, the V gene TRBV7-9; 10 nucleotides match TRBD1. The J call may be in error: the DNA end matches TRBJ2-7 better. CDR1 is SEHNR and CDR2 is FQNEAQ in the germline V gene (reference sequence). The CDR3 length is 14 residues. The CDR3 DNA sequence: TGTGCCAGCAGCCCGGGGGACAGGGGCTACGAGCAGTACTTC. Protein sequence: CASSPGDRGYEQYF.

This chain links TRBV7-3 with TRBJ2-1; 8 positions match TRBD2. V lost 5 bases and J lost 6; bases outside the gene matches: 3. The germline gives CDR1 SGHTA, CDR2 FQGTGA. The CDR3 is 13 amino acids. The DNA of the CDR3 is TGTGCCAGCAGCGTCGGGACTAGCAATGAGCAGTTCTTC. This sequence encodes CASSVGTSNEQFF.

The J gene is TRBJ2-7, the V gene TRBV6-5; 8 nucleotides align to TRBD1. Trimming at V came to 2 bases and at J to 3 bases, leaving 6 bases not matched to a gene. The CDR3 length is 15 residues. In germline, CDR1 is MNHEY, CDR2 SVGAGI. CDR3 bases: TGTGCCAGCAGTTACGGACAGGGCTTGTTCTACGAGCAGTACTTC. Protein product: CASSYGQGLFYEQYF.

J is TRBJ2-1 and V is TRBV7-8; D may be TRBD2 (6 bases). Deletions cut 5 bases from V and 4 bases from J, with 9 bases between. Germline values: CDR1 SGHVS, CDR2 FQNEAQ. The CDR3 is 13 residues long. In DNA, the CDR3 is TGTGCCAGCAGCCTGGGACTTTACAATGAGCAGTTCTTC. It yields the protein CASSLGLYNEQFF.

This sequence joins TRBV5-6 and TRBJ2-5, with D tentatively TRBD1 (5 bases). The V end lost 0 bases, the J end lost 4 bases, and 7 bases lay between the germline ends. Per the germline V gene, CDR1 is SGHDT and CDR2 is YYEEEE. CDR3 length: 13 amino acids. DNA for the CDR3: TGTGCCAGCAGCTTGGGTCAGGGAGAGACCCAGTACTTC. Translated, it gives CASSLGQGETQYF. The full variable domain, completed using reference TRBV5-6 and TRBJ2-5, is DAGVTQSPTHLIKTRGQQVTLRCSPKSGHDTVSWYQQALGQGPQFIFQYYEEEERQRGNFPDRFSGHQFPNYSSELNVNALLLGDSALYLCASSLGQGETQYFGPGTRLLVL.

This clone was observed a single time. V is TRBV6-5 and J is TRBJ2-1; 11 nucleotides match TRBD1. CDR3 length: 15 amino acids. Trimming cost V 0 bases and J 10 bases; bases outside gene matches: 5. Germline CDR1 reads MNHEY; CDR2 reads SVGAGI. CDR3 protein: CASSYSGQGAGEQFF. The DNA of the CDR3 is TGTGCCAGCAGTTACTCAGGACAGGGGGCTGGGGAGCAGTTCTTC.

The chain joins TRBV10-2 to TRBJ2-5; perhaps TRBD2 as D (6 bases). This CDR3 contains 12 residues. Germline V gives CDR1 WSHSY, CDR2 SAAADI. V lost 4 bases, J lost 6 bases, and 9 bases lay in between. In DNA form, the CDR3 reads TGCGCCAGCAGTGGGGGGGAGAAGACCCAGTACTTC. This translates into CASSGGEKTQYF.

V gene TRBV4-1 combines with J gene TRBJ1-5; the match to TRBD1 covers 7 bases. The CDR3 runs 16 residues. J gave up 3 bases and V 0 bases, and 5 bases lay outside the gene matches. From germline, CDR1 is MGHRA and CDR2 YSYEKL. The DNA of the CDR3 is TGCGCCAGCAGCCAAGATCTGGGACAGATCAATCAGCCCCAGCATTTT. Translation: CASSQDLGQINQPQHF.

The V gene is TRBV27, the J gene TRBJ1-1; D might be TRBD1 (6 bases). This CDR3 contains 13 residues. V gave up 2 bases and J gave up 8 bases, with 12 bases separating them. Germline loops: CDR1 MNHEY, CDR2 SMNVEV (reference sequence). This CDR3 is CASSLAGTSEAFF. In DNA form, the CDR3 reads TGTGCCAGCAGTTTAGCCGGGACATCAGAAGCTTTCTTT.

The V call is TRBV27, the J call TRBJ2-7, with unresolved D. The V end lost 3 bases, the J end lost 7 bases, and 7 bases lay between the germline ends. CDR3 length: 11 residues. The germline CDR1 and CDR2 sequences are MNHEY and SMNVEV (reference sequence). CDR3 in DNA: TGTGCCAGCAGTTTGGGCTTAGAGCAGTACTTC. This encodes CASSLGLEQYF.

This clone was seen a single time. V gene TRBV7-7 combines with J gene TRBJ2-2; 11 bases are shared with TRBD2. The CDR3 is made up of 16 amino acids. The V segment lost 5 bases and the J segment 11 bases; nucleotides outside the gene matches: 13. Germline CDR1 reads SSHAT; CDR2 reads FNYEAQ (reference sequence). The CDR3 reads CASSLETSGTNDELFF. Written as DNA, the CDR3 is TGTGCCAGCAGCCTAGAGACTAGCGGGACTAACGATGAGCTGTTTTTT. Full variable domain (rest looked up from reference TRBV7-7 and TRBJ2-2): GAGVSQSPRYKVTKRGQDVTLRCDPISSHATLYWYQQALGQGPEFLTYFNYEAQPDKSGLPSDRFSAERPEGSISTLTIQRTEQRDSAMYRCASSLETSGTNDELFFGEGSRLTVL.

The chain couples TRBV5-1 to TRBJ2-7; 8 bases are shared with TRBD2. The CDR3 is made up of 15 amino acids. V shed 2 bases, J shed 0 bases, and the junction held 4 bases outside the gene matches. CDR1 is SGHRS and CDR2 is YFSETQ in the germline V gene. The CDR3 spells CASSFGAGGSYEQYF. As DNA, the CDR3 is TGCGCCAGCAGCTTTGGGGCGGGAGGCTCCTACGAGCAGTACTTC. Together with reference TRBV5-1 and TRBJ2-7, the CDR3 gives the full variable domain: KAGVTQTPRYLIKTRGQQVTLSCSPISGHRSVSWYQQTPGQGLQFLFEYFSETQRNKGNFPGRFSGRQFSNSRSEMNVSTLELGDSALYLCASSFGAGGSYEQYFGPGTRLTVT.

Only a few counts were recorded for this clone. The rearrangement joins TRBV13 to TRBJ2-7; D unresolved. Germline V gives CDR1 PRHDT, CDR2 FYEKMQ (reference sequence). The CDR3 consists of 12 residues. Trimming shortened V by 6 bases and J by 3 bases, and 9 bases separated the two germline ends. Written as DNA, the CDR3 is TGTGCCAGCAGTGAAGACAACTACGAGCAGTACTTC. Protein product: CASSEDNYEQYF.

This chain joins TRBV5-4 and TRBJ2-1; 10 nucleotides agree with TRBD2. The CDR3 is 17 amino acids. Germline CDR1 is SGHNT and CDR2 is YYREEE (reference sequence). J gave up 4 bases and V 1 base, and 8 bases lay outside the gene matches. Written as DNA, the CDR3 is TGTGCCAGCAGCTTGAAAAGCGGGAGGGCCCCTTACAATGAGCAGTTCTTC. Translation: CASSLKSGRAPYNEQFF.

The chain recombines TRBV5-6 with TRBJ2-7; D not resolved. CDR1 is SGHDT and CDR2 is YYEEEE in the germline V gene. The CDR3 is 12 amino acids. V was clipped by 1 base and J by 3 bases, with 5 bases between them. CDR3 DNA: TGTGCCAGCAGCTTGACCTACTACGAGCAGTACTTC. Its protein product is CASSLTYYEQYF.

V usage is TRBV9 and J usage is TRBJ2-7, with D perhaps matching TRBD2 (6 bases). Germline V CDR1 and CDR2: SGDLS, YYNGEE. This CDR3 is 16 amino acids long. Trimming cost V 0 bases and J 3 bases, with 16 bases left between them. CDR3 bases: TGTGCCAGCAGCGTAGGGCGGGAACACCTCGGCTACGAGCAGTACTTC. Its protein is CASSVGREHLGYEQYF.

This rearrangement joins TRBV13 to TRBJ2-5; tentative D call: TRBD2 (5 bases). From germline, CDR1 is PRHDT and CDR2 FYEKMQ (reference sequence). Between the trimmed V and J ends, which lost 5 bases and 3 bases, there was a span of 10 bases. This CDR3 spans 13 amino acids. The CDR3 is CASSPRGEETQYF. The CDR3 DNA reads TGTGCCAGCAGCCCCCGGGGAGAAGAGACCCAGTACTTC.